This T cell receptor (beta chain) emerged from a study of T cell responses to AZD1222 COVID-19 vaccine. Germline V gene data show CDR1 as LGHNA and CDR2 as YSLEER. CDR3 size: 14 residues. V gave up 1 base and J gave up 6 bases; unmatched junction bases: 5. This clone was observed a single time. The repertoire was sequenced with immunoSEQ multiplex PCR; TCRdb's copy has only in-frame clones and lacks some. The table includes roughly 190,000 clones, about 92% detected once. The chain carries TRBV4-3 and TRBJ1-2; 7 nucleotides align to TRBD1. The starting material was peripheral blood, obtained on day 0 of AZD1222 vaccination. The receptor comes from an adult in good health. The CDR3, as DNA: TGCGCCAGCAGCCAAGTTCCGCAGGGGGATGGCTACACCTTC. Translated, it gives CASSQVPQGDGYTF.